This T cell receptor (beta chain) was recovered during a study of CD8 T cells in ankylosing spondylitis. General study findings and limits: A motif in TCR beta, a set of several highly homologous variants, appeared characteristic of ankylosing spondylitis blood. Within matched ankylosing spondylitis synovial fluid, disease-linked clones were reportedly significantly enriched.

The ends lost 2 bases at V and 7 bases at J; junction bases unmatched: 11. Germline V gene sequence: CDR1 MNHEY, CDR2 SMNVEV (reference sequence). The CDR3 runs to 17 residues. This clonotype was counted many times. Its antigen is not known. TCRdb itself ran the 5' RACE reads through MiXCR, one entry per CDR3 protein. Among fewer than 550,000 distinct CDR3 sequences listed, roughly 5% were seen once. The clonotype was recovered from a male donor with ankylosing spondylitis. The rearrangement uses TRBV27 and TRBJ1-6; 7 bases are a match to TRBD1. The sample comprised blood, either unsorted or a sorted T cell fraction (not recorded which). The CDR3 nucleotides are TGTGCCAGCAGTTTAATGATTGTCAGGGGGTCCAATTCACCCCTCCACTTT. Its translation is CASSLMIVRGSNSPLHF.